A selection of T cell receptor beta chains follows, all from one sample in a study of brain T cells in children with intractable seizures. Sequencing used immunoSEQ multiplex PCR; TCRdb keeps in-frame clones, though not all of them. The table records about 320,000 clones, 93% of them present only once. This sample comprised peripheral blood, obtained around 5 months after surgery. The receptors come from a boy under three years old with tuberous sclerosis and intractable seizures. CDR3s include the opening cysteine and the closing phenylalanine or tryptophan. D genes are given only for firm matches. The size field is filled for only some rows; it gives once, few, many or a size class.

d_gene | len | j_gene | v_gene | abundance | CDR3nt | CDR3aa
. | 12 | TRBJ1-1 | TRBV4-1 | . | TGCGCCAGCAGCAAGGGGAACACTGAAGCTTTCTTT | CASSKGNTEAFF
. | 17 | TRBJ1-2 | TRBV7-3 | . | TGTGCCACCCATTTACGCCATACAGGGTACCCTAACTATGGCTACACCTTC | CATHLRHTGYPNYGYTF
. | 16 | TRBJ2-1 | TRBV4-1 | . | TGCGCCAGCAGCCAAGAGGGCCGTCTCGTCTACAATGAGCAGTTCTTC | CASSQEGRLVYNEQFF
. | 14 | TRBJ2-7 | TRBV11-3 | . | TGTGCCAGCAGCCCGGAGGGGATCTCCTACGAGCAGTACTTC | CASSPEGISYEQYF
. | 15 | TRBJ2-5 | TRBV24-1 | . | TGTGCCACCAGTGAAGCGGTGTCACCCCCGGGGACCCAGTACTTC | CATSEAVSPPGTQYF
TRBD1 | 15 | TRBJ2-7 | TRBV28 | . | TGTGCCAGCAGTTCCACCGGGACAGGGCTCATCTATGCGTACTTC | CASSSTGTGLIYAYF
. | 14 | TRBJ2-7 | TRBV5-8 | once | TGTGCCAGTTGCGGAGGTTGGGGCTCCTACGAGCAGTACTTC | CASCGGWGSYEQYF
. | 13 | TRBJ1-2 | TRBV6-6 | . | TGTGCCAGCACCACGGACAGAGACTATGGCTACACCTTC | CASTTDRDYGYTF
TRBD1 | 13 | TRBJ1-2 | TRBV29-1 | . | TGCAGCACAGACACAGGGGGCAGCTATGGCTACACCTTC | CSTDTGGSYGYTF
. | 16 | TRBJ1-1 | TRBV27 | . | TGTGCCAGCAGTTTATCGGTTAACAGCATAAACACTGAAGCTTTCTTT | CASSLSVNSINTEAFF
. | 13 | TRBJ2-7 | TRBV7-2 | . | TGTGCCAGCAGTTACCCTGGCACCTACGAGCAGTACTTC | CASSYPGTYEQYF
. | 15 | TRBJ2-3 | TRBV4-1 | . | TGCGCCAGCAGCCAAGTAGCTGCTAGCACAGATACGCAGTATTTT | CASSQVAASTDTQYF
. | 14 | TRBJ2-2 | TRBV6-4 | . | TGTGCCAGCAGTGACGAGGGTGGTACCGGGGAGCTGTTTTTT | CASSDEGGTGELFF
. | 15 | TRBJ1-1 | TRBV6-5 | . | TGTGCCAGCAGTTACTCTCGCATCGGCGGCACTGAAGCTTTCTTT | CASSYSRIGGTEAFF
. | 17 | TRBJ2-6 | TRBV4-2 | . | TGTGCCAGCAGCCAAGATACAGGGCAGACTGGGGCCAACGTCCTGACTTTC | CASSQDTGQTGANVLTF
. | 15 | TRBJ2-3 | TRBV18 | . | TGTGCCACTCGGTCGGCGGGCACTAGCACAGATACGCAGTATTTT | CATRSAGTSTDTQYF
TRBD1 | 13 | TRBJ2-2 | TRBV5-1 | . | TGCGCCAGCAGCCCGGCGACAGGGCCCACAGTGTTTTTT | CASSPATGPTVFF
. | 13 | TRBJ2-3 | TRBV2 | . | TGTGCCAGCAGCCTTCCCGGGAAAGATACGCAGTATTTT | CASSLPGKDTQYF
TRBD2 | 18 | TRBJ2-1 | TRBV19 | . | TGTGCCAGTAGTTCCCTTCCGGGACTAGCGGGACTCTTCTATGAGCAGTTCTTC | CASSSLPGLAGLFYEQFF
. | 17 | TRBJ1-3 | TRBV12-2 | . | TGTGCAAGTCGCCCAGGACACGTGTGGGTCTCTGGAAACACCATATATTTT | CASRPGHVWVSGNTIYF
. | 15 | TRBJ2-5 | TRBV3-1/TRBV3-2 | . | TGTGCCAGCAGCCAAGTAGTAGCGTTGGGGGGGACCCAGTACTTC | CASSQVVALGGTQYF
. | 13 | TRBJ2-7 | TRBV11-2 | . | TGTGCCACCCAGTCCGGCAGATACTACGAGCAGTACTTC | CATQSGRYYEQYF
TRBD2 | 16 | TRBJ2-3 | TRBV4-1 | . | TGCGCCAGCAGCCATAATAGCGGGGTAGAGACAGATACGCAGTATTTT | CASSHNSGVETDTQYF
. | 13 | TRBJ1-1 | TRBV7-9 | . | TGTGCCAGCAGCCCGGCGGGCGGCACTGAAGCTTTCTTT | CASSPAGGTEAFF
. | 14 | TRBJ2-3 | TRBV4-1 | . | TGCGCCAGCAGCCCAAGCGGTGGCACAGATACGCAGTATTTT | CASSPSGGTDTQYF
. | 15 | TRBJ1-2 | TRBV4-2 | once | TGTGCCAGCAGCCAAGAGGGGACACGGTTTCTGGGCTACACCTTC | CASSQEGTRFLGYTF
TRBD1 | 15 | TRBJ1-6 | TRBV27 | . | TGTGCCAGCTCCGCCCGGGGGACAGTGGTTTCACCCCTCCACTTT | CASSARGTVVSPLHF
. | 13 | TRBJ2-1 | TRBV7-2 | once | TGTGCCAGCAGCTTAGCTCGGGAAAATGAGCAGTTCTTC | CASSLARENEQFF
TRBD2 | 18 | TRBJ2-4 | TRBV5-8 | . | TGTGCCAGCAGCTTTTGGGAGTCTGCGGTACCGGGGGGAAACATTCAGTACTTC | CASSFWESAVPGGNIQYF
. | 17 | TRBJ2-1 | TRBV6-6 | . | TGTGCCAGCAGTCCCGGACAGTTTATTCGCTCCTACAATGAGCAGTTCTTC | CASSPGQFIRSYNEQFF
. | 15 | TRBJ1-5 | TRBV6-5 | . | TGTGCCAGCAGTTACTCGACAGCCAGCAATCAGCCCCAGCATTTT | CASSYSTASNQPQHF
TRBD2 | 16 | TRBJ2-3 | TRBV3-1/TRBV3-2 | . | TGTGCCAGCAGCCATACGCTAGCGGGCCGCACAGATACGCAGTATTTT | CASSHTLAGRTDTQYF
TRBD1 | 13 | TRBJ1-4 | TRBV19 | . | TGTGCCAGTAGTACATGGGACAGGGAAAAACTGTTTTTT | CASSTWDREKLFF
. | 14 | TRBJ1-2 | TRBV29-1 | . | TGCAGCGTTGTGGTCTCGGGAATTAACTATGGCTACACCTTC | CSVVVSGINYGYTF
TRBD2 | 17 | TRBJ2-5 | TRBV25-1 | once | TGTGCCAGCAGTGAATTGAAAAAGCGGGGATACCAAGAGACCCAGTACTTC | CASSELKKRGYQETQYF
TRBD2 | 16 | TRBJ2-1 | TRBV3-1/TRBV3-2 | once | TGTGCCAGCAGCCAAGGTCGGACTAGCGCCCCCAATGAGCAGTTCTTC | CASSQGRTSAPNEQFF
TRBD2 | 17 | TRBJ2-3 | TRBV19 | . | TGTGCCAGTAGTATAACCGCCGGGACTAGTTCATCCGATACGCAGTATTTT | CASSITAGTSSSDTQYF